The subject of this entry is one T cell receptor beta chain. Its antigen is unidentified. The naive CD8 subset, CD45RO-negative cells positively selected for CCR7, excluded terminally differentiated effector memory CD45RA+ cells. The data derive from a study of shared clonotypes between healthy human individuals. Whole-study findings and limits: Among the subsets, naive ones generally showed larger estimated richness than memory ones. Large sequencing depth failed to make sorted-subset sequencing complete, rarefaction showed.

The data were produced by immunoSEQ multiplex PCR, yet TCRdb's version contains in-frame clones alone and is incomplete. The repertoire holds roughly 600,000 clones, roughly 98% seen once, with less than 0.35% in the top ten. This CDR3 contains 13 residues. Germline assignment: CDR1 SEHNR and CDR2 FQNEAQ (reference sequence). Trimming stripped 8 bases from V and 4 bases from J, with 14 bases between. V and J are TRBV7-9 and TRBJ1-1; maybe TRBD1 (6 bases). The sequenced sample was naive CD8+ T cells sorted from blood. This receptor was obtained from a man aged 30 to 45 in good health. DNA of the CDR3: TGTGCCAGCGCGCCTCAGGGGACCACTGAAGCTTTCTTT. Translation gives CASAPQGTTEAFF.